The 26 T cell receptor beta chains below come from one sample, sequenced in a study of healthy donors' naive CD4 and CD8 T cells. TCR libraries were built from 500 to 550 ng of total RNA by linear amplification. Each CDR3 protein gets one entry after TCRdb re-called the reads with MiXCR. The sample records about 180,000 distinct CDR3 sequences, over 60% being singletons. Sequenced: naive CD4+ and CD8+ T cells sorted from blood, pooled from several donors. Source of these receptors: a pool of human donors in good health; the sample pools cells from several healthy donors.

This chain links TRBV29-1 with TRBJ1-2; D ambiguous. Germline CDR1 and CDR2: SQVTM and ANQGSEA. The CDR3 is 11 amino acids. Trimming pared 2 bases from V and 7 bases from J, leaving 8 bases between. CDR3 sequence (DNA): TGCAGCGTTGAACAGGCAACTGGCTACACCTTC. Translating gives CSVEQATGYTF.

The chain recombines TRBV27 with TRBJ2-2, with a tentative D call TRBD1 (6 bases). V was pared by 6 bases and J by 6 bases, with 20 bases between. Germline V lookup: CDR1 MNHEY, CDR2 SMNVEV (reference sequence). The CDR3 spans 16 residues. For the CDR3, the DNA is TGTGCCAGCAGACCTAACAGGGTATCAGGCGCCGGGGAGCTGTTTTTT. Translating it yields CASRPNRVSGAGELFF.

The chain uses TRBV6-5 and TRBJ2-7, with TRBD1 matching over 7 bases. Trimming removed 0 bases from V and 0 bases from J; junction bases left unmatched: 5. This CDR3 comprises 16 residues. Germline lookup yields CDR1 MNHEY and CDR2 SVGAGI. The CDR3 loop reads CASSYSTGKVSYEQYF. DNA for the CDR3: TGTGCCAGCAGTTACTCGACAGGGAAGGTCTCCTACGAGCAGTACTTC.

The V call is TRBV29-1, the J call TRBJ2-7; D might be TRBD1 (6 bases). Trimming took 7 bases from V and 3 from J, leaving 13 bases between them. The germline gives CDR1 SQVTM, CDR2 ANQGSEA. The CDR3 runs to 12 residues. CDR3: CSARDKDYEQYF. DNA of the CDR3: TGCAGCGCCCGGGACAAGGACTACGAGCAGTACTTC.

The CDR3 nucleotides read TGTGCCAGCAGCTTAAAACAGCGGAACACCGGGGAGCTGTTTTTT. Amino acids: CASSLKQRNTGELFF. The chain carries TRBV5-4 and TRBJ2-2; no reliable D call. Between the trimmed V and J ends, which lost 2 bases and 1 base, there was a span of 9 bases. CDR1 and CDR2 (germline): SGHNT, YYREEE (reference sequence). The CDR3 contains 15 residues.

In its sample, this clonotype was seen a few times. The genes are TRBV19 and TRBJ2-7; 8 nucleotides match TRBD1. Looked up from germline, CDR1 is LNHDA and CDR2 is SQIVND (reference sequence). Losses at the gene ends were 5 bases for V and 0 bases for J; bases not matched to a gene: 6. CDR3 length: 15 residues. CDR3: CASSSGQGNSYEQYF. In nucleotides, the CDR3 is TGTGCCAGTAGTTCAGGACAGGGAAACTCCTACGAGCAGTACTTC. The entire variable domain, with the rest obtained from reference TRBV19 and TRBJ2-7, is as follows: DGGITQSPKYLFRKEGQNVTLSCEQNLNHDAMYWYRQDPGQGLRLIYYSQIVNDFQKGDIAEGYSVSREKKESFPLTVTSAQKNPTAFYLCASSSGQGNSYEQYFGPGTRLTVT.

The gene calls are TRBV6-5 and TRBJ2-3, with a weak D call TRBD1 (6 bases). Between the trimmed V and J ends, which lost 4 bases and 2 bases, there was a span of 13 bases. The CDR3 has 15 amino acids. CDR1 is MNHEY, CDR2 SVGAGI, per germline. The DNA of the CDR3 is TGTGCCAGCAGTTCGACAGGATTAAACACAGATACGCAGTATTTT. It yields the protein CASSSTGLNTDTQYF.

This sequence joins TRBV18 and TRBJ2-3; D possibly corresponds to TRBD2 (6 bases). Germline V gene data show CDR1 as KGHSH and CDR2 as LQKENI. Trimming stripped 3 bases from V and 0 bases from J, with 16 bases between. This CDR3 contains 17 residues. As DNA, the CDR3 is TGTGCCAGCTCACCTCCGGGGGTAGCTGCTAGCACAGATACGCAGTATTTT. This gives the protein CASSPPGVAASTDTQYF.

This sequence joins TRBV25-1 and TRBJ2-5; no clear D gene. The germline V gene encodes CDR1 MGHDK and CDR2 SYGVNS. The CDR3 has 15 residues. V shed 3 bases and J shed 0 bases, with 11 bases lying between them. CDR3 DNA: TGTGCCAGCAGTGACCCAAGACCGTACCAAGAGACCCAGTACTTC. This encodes CASSDPRPYQETQYF.

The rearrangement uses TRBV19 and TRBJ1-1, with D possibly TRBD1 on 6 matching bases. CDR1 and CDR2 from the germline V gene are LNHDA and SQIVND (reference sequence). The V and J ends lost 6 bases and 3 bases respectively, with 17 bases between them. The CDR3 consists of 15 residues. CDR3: CASSPLMGADTEAFF. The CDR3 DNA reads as TGTGCCAGTAGCCCCCTTATGGGGGCGGACACTGAAGCTTTCTTT.

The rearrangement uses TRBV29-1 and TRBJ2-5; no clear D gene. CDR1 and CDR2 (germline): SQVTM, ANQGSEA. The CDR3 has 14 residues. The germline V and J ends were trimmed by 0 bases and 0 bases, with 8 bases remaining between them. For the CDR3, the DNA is TGCAGCGTTGAAGATTTCGACCACCAAGAGACCCAGTACTTC. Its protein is CSVEDFDHQETQYF. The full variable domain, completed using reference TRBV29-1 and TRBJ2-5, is SAVISQKPSRDICQRGTSLTIQCQVDSQVTMMFWYRQQPGQSLTLIATANQGSEATYESGFVIDKFPISRPNLTFSTLTVSNMSPEDSSIYLCSVEDFDHQETQYFGPGTRLLVL.

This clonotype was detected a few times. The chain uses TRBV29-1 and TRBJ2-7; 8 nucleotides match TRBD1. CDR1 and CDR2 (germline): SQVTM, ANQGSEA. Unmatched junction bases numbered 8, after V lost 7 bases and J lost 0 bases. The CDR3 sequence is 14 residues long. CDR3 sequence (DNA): TGCAGCGCCGGACAGGGCGGCATCTCCTACGAGCAGTACTTC. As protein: CSAGQGGISYEQYF.

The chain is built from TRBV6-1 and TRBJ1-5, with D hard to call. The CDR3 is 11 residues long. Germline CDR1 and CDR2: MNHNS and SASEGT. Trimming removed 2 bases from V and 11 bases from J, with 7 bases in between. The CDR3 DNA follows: TGTGCCAGCAGTGAATGGAACTCCCAGCATTTT. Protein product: CASSEWNSQHF.

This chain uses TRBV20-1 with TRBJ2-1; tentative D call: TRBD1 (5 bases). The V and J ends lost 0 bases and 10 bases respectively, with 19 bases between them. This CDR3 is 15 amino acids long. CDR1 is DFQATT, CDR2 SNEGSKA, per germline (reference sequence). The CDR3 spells CSARERLAGRAEQFF. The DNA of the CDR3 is TGCAGTGCTAGAGAGCGGCTTGCAGGCAGGGCAGAGCAGTTCTTC.

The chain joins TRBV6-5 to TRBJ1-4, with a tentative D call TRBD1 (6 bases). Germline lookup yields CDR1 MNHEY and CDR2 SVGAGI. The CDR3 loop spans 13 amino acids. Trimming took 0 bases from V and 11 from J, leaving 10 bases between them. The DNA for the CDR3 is TGTGCCAGCAGTTACTCAGGGCAGGGGAAACTGTTTTTT. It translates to CASSYSGQGKLFF.

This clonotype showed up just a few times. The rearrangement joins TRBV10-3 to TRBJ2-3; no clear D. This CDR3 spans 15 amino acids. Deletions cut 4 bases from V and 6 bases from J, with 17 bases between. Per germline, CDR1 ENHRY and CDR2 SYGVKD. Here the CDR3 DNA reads TGTGCCATCAGTGTTGGCTCAGTTCGTTCGGATACGCAGTATTTT. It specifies CAISVGSVRSDTQYF.

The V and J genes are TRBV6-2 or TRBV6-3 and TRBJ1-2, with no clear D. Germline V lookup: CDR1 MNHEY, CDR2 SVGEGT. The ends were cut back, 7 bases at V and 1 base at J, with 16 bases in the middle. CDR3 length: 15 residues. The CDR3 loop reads CASTKGGLLNYGYTF. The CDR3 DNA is TGTGCCAGCACCAAGGGCGGGCTTCTTAACTATGGCTACACCTTC.

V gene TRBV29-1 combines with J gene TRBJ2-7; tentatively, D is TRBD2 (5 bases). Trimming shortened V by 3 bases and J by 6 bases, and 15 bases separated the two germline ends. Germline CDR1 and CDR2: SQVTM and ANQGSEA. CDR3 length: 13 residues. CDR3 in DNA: TGCAGCGTTGATCTCAGGAACCGGGGCGAGCAGTACTTC. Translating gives CSVDLRNRGEQYF.

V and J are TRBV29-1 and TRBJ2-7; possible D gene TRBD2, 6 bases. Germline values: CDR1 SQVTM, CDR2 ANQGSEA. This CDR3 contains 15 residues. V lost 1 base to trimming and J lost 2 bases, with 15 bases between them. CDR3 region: CSVEGGGTGTYEQYF. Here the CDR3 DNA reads TGCAGCGTTGAAGGCGGCGGGACGGGGACCTACGAGCAGTACTTC.

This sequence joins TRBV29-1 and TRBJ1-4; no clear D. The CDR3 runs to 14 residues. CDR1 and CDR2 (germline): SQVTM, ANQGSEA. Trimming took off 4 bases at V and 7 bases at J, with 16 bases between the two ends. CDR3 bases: TGCAGCGTTGTAATTTGGGTTGACGGTGAAAAACTGTTTTTT. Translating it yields CSVVIWVDGEKLFF.

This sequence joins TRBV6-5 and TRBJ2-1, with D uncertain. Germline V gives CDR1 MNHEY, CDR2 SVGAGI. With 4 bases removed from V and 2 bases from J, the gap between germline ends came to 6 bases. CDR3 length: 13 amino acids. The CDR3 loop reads CASSSPAYNEQFF. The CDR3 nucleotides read TGTGCCAGCAGTTCCCCCGCCTACAATGAGCAGTTCTTC.

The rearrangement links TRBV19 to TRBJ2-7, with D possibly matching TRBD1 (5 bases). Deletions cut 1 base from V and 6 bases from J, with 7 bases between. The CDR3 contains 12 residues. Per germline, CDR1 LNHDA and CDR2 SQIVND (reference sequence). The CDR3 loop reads CASSIGGGEQYF. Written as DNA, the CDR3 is TGTGCCAGTAGTATAGGGGGCGGCGAGCAGTACTTC.

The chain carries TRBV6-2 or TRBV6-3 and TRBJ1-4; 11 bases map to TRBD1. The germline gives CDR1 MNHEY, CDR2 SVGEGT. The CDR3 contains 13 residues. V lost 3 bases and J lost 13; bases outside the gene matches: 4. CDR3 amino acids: CASSYPDRGRLFF. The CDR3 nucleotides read TGTGCCAGCAGTTATCCGGACAGGGGGCGACTGTTTTTT.

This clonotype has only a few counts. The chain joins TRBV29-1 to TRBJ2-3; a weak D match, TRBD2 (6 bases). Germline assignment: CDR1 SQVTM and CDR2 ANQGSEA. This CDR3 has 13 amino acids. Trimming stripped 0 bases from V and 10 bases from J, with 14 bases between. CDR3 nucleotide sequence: TGCAGCGTTGAAGATCGGAGGGGACGACCGCAGTATTTT. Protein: CSVEDRRGRPQYF.

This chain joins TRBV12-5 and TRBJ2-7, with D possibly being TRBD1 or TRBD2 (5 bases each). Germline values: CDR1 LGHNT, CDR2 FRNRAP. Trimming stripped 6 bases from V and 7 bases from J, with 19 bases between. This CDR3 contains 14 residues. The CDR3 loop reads CASGTGDGTGEQYF. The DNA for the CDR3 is TGTGCTAGTGGAACAGGCGACGGAACGGGAGAGCAGTACTTC.

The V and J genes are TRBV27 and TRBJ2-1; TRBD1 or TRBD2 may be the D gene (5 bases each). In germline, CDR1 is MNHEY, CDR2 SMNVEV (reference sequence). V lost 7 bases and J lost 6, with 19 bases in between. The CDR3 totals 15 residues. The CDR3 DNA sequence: TGTGCCAGCATCGGGGACGCCTTATGGGGCAATGAGCAGTTCTTC. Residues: CASIGDALWGNEQFF.